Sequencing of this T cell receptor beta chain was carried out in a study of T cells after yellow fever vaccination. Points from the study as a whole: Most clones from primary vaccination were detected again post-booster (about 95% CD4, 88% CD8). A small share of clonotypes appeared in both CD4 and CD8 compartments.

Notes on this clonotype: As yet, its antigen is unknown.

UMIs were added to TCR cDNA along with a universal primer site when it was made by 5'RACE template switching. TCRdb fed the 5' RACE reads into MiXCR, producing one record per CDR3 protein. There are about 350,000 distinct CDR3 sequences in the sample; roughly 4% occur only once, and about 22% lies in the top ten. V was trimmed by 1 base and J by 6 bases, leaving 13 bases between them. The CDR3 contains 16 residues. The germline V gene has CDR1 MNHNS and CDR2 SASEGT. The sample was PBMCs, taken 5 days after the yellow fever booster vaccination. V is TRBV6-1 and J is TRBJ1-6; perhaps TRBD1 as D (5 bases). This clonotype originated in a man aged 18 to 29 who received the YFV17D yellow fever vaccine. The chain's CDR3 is CASSEEKDTFNSPLHF. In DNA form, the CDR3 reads TGTGCCAGCAGTGAAGAGAAGGACACATTTAATTCACCCCTCCACTTT.